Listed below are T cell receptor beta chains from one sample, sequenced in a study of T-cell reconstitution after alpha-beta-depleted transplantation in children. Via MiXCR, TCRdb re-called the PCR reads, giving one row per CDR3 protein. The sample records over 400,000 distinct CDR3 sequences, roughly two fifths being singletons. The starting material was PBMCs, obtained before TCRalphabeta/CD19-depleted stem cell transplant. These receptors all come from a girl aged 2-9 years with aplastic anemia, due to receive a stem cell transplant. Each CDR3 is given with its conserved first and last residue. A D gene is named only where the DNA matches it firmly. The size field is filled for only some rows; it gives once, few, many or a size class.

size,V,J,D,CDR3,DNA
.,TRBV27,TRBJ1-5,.,CASSTGYGNQPQHF,TGTGCCAGCAGTACCGGGTATGGCAATCAGCCCCAGCATTTT
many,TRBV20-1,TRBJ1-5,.,CSARPAGYRQPQHF,TGCAGTGCTAGGCCCGCCGGGTATCGACAGCCCCAGCATTTT
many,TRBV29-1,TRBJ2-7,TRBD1,CSVEVRTGTYEQYF,TGCAGCGTTGAAGTCCGGACAGGGACCTACGAGCAGTACTTC
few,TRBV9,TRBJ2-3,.,CASSVEISGSNTQYF,TGTGCCAGCAGCGTAGAAATCTCTGGTAGTAATACGCAGTATTTT
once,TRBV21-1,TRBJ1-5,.,CASSQPHQPQHF,TGTGCCAGCAGCCAACCTCATCAGCCCCAGCATTTT
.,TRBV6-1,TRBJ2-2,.,CASRDSRTGELFF,TGTGCCAGCAGGGACAGTCGAACCGGGGAGCTGTTTTTT
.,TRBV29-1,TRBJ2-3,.,CSVGHPGSTDTQYF,TGCAGCGTTGGACACCCCGGCTCCACAGATACGCAGTATTTT
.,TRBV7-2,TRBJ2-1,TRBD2,CASSLARASGREDEQFF,TGTGCCAGCAGCTTAGCGCGGGCTAGCGGGAGGGAGGATGAGCAGTTCTTC
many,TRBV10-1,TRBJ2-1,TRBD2,CASSPTSGRGYNEQFF,TGCGCCAGCAGTCCCACAAGCGGGAGGGGTTACAATGAGCAGTTCTTC
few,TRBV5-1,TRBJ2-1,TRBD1,CASSSQDRGNEQFF,TGCGCCAGCAGCTCGCAGGACAGGGGGAATGAGCAGTTCTTC
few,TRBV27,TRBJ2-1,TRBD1,CARRRGQGDNEQFF,TGTGCCAGGAGAAGGGGACAGGGGGACAATGAGCAGTTCTTC
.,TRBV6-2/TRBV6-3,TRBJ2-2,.,CASRYNRSSTGELFF,TGTGCCAGCCGTTACAACAGGTCGAGCACCGGGGAGCTGTTTTTT
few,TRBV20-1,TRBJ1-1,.,CSARVGANTEAFF,TGCAGTGCTAGAGTAGGAGCGAACACTGAAGCTTTCTTT
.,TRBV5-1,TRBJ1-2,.,CASRVANYGYTF,TGCGCCAGCAGAGTAGCTAACTATGGCTACACCTTC
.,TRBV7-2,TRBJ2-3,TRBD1,CASSSTGARADTQYF,TGTGCCAGCAGCTCGACAGGGGCCCGGGCAGATACGCAGTATTTT